Reported below is one TCR beta chain. What it binds is not known. This entry comes from a study of T cell responses to AZD1222 COVID-19 vaccine. Clones were sequenced by immunoSEQ multiplex PCR, and TCRdb holds only the in-frame ones, with some missing. The data hold about 180,000 clones, with 88% observed a single time. Study-level results: The donor cohort was predominantly white British with a female majority, and clonal diversity may have been underestimated. Vaccine-associated CD4 TCRs ranged over spike, dominating at 160-218 and 743-854.

The CDR3 has 13 residues. V gave up 0 bases and J gave up 7 bases, with 6 bases separating them. Looked up from germline, CDR1 is SNHLY and CDR2 is FYNNEI. The receptor was isolated from an adult who received the AZD1222 COVID-19 vaccine. The input for sequencing was peripheral blood, taken 28 days after the second AZD1222 dose. This chain links TRBV2 with TRBJ2-2; D may be TRBD2 (5 bases). The CDR3 spells CASSEARDGELFF. The CDR3 nucleotides are TGTGCCAGCAGTGAAGCCCGGGACGGGGAGCTGTTTTTT.